This is a list of T cell receptor beta chains from one sample in a study of blood T cell repertoires in COVID-19. Sequenced by immunoSEQ multiplex PCR; TCRdb stores in-frame clones only, minus some. The sample holds some 180,000 clones, around 81% seen once. The sequenced material came from peripheral blood. The receptors derive from a woman aged 80 or over with COVID-19, enrolled during active disease. Each CDR3 is given with its conserved first and last residue. D genes are given only for firm matches.

v_gene: TRBV5-1; len: 12; d_gene: NA; j_gene: TRBJ1-2; CDR3aa: CASRDTGNGYTF
v_gene: TRBV21-1; len: 15; d_gene: NA; j_gene: TRBJ1-5; CDR3aa: CASTTGLYSNQPQHF
v_gene: TRBV19; len: 15; d_gene: TRBD2; j_gene: TRBJ2-7; CDR3aa: CASRERGWGGYEQYF
v_gene: TRBV12-5; len: 16; d_gene: TRBD2; j_gene: TRBJ2-3; CDR3aa: CASGPNSGGRTDTQYF
v_gene: TRBV18; len: 16; d_gene: NA; j_gene: TRBJ1-2; CDR3aa: CASSPPQGAGDYGYTF
v_gene: TRBV5-1; len: 16; d_gene: NA; j_gene: TRBJ2-1; CDR3aa: CASTPLGGDSYNEQFF
v_gene: TRBV28; len: 15; d_gene: TRBD1; j_gene: TRBJ1-5; CDR3aa: CASRTGGSNNQPQHF
v_gene: TRBV5-4; len: 16; d_gene: NA; j_gene: TRBJ1-1; CDR3aa: CASSLDLTRSDTEAFF
v_gene: TRBV15; len: 13; d_gene: NA; j_gene: TRBJ2-7; CDR3aa: CATSRTTAYEQYF
v_gene: TRBV15; len: 18; d_gene: TRBD1; j_gene: TRBJ2-7; CDR3aa: CATSRSPGQGRLWYEQYF
v_gene: TRBV28; len: 14; d_gene: NA; j_gene: TRBJ2-3; CDR3aa: CASSQGNRPDTQYF
v_gene: TRBV28; len: 13; d_gene: TRBD1; j_gene: TRBJ1-5; CDR3aa: CASIQGGKQPQHF
v_gene: TRBV11-2; len: 16; d_gene: TRBD2; j_gene: TRBJ2-1; CDR3aa: CASSSRTRGGTNEQFF
v_gene: TRBV5-1; len: 13; d_gene: NA; j_gene: TRBJ2-1; CDR3aa: CASSLGDNNEQFF
v_gene: TRBV27; len: 14; d_gene: NA; j_gene: TRBJ1-6; CDR3aa: CASSPFGRYSPLHF
v_gene: TRBV7-7; len: 16; d_gene: TRBD1; j_gene: TRBJ2-5; CDR3aa: CASSPDRARPVETQYF
v_gene: TRBV6-5; len: 13; d_gene: NA; j_gene: TRBJ1-1; CDR3aa: CASSWGRETEAFF
v_gene: TRBV28; len: 14; d_gene: NA; j_gene: TRBJ1-3; CDR3aa: CASRKGSTGNTIYF
v_gene: TRBV10-3; len: 13; d_gene: NA; j_gene: TRBJ1-2; CDR3aa: CAVGGQRLYGYTF
v_gene: TRBV6-5; len: 14; d_gene: TRBD1; j_gene: TRBJ2-1; CDR3aa: CASTYVGTGNEQFF
v_gene: TRBV4-1; len: 13; d_gene: NA; j_gene: TRBJ1-2; CDR3aa: CASSQVGLRGYTF
v_gene: TRBV7-2; len: 16; d_gene: NA; j_gene: TRBJ2-3; CDR3aa: CASSLSWDTLTDTQYF
v_gene: TRBV5-5; len: 14; d_gene: NA; j_gene: TRBJ2-1; CDR3aa: CASSLLGPSNEQFF
v_gene: TRBV19; len: 15; d_gene: TRBD1; j_gene: TRBJ2-5; CDR3aa: CASSKLGTGEETQYF
v_gene: TRBV5-4; len: 14; d_gene: TRBD1; j_gene: TRBJ2-7; CDR3aa: CASSRDSGSYEQYF
v_gene: TRBV19; len: 18; d_gene: TRBD1; j_gene: TRBJ2-2; CDR3aa: CASSSGQGGLWRTGELFF
v_gene: TRBV15; len: 17; d_gene: NA; j_gene: TRBJ2-1; CDR3aa: CATSRDHEGSSYNEQFF
v_gene: TRBV6-2/TRBV6-3; len: 14; d_gene: NA; j_gene: TRBJ1-1; CDR3aa: CASSSWTTNTEAFF
v_gene: TRBV7-9; len: 14; d_gene: NA; j_gene: TRBJ1-2; CDR3aa: CASSLQGIGYGYTF
v_gene: TRBV6-1; len: 15; d_gene: NA; j_gene: TRBJ1-3; CDR3aa: CASSEPGEIGNTIYF
v_gene: TRBV2; len: 13; d_gene: TRBD1; j_gene: TRBJ1-1; CDR3aa: CASSPVGETGAFF